The clone carrying this TCR beta chain is classed as medium-sized. The antigen remains undetermined. The read falls 3 residues short of the CDR3 end, and the missing part is taken from the germline J gene. V lost 3 bases to trimming and J lost 4 bases, with 12 bases between them. CDR3 size: 15 residues. In germline, CDR1 is LNHDA, CDR2 SQIVND (reference sequence). Sequencing input was equivalent genomic DNA from CVID and controls. Only in-frame clones appear in the TCRdb table, and some are missing; sequencing was by immunoSEQ multiplex PCR. This sample carries 15,000 to 25,000 clones, none of them present only once. This record belongs to a study of T cell clonality in common variable immunodeficiency. Study-wide results and caveats: Fewer TCRbeta clones were shared among CVID subjects than controls. Fewer deletions and N-nucleotide insertions were reportedly seen in common variable immunodeficiency TCR beta sequences. Compared with healthy controls, CVID subjects showed increased TCRbeta clonality, mostly in about a third.

This TCR derives from a human donor with common variable immunodeficiency. What was sequenced was peripheral blood mononuclear cells. The rearrangement links TRBV19 to TRBJ2-2; D is possibly TRBD1 (5 bases). CDR3 DNA (partial): TGTGCCAGTAGTATGGGGCAGGGAAGCACCGGGGAG. It is translated as CASSMGQGSTGE. The entire CDR3 protein reads CASSMGQGSTGELFF. The complete variable domain, with remaining parts taken from reference TRBV19 and TRBJ2-2, reads DGGITQSPKYLFRKEGQNVTLSCEQNLNHDAMYWYRQDPGQGLRLIYYSQIVNDFQKGDIAEGYSVSREKKESFPLTVTSAQKNPTAFYLCASSMGQGSTGELFFGEGSRLTVL.